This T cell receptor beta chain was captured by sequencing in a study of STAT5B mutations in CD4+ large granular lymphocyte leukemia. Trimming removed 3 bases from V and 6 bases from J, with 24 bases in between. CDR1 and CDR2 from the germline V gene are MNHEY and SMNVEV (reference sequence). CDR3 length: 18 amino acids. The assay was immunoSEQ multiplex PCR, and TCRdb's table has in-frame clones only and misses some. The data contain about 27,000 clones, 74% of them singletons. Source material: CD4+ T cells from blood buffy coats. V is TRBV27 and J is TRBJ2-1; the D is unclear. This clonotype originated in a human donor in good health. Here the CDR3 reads CASSFQVETDPLFNEQFF. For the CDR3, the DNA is TGTGCCAGCAGTTTCCAGGTCGAGACCGACCCCTTATTCAATGAGCAGTTCTTC.